These T cell receptor beta chains were read from a single sample in a study of blood T cell repertoires in COVID-19. Here immunoSEQ multiplex PCR was the method, and the copy in TCRdb shows in-frame clones only, minus some. The repertoire holds approximately 530,000 clones, with around 90% as singletons. The source material was peripheral blood. The receptors come from a woman aged 45-60 years with COVID-19, enrolled during active disease. Each CDR3 is given with its conserved first and last residue. D genes are given only for firm matches.

J gene | D gene | V gene | CDR3 protein | CDR3 DNA
TRBJ1-2 | . | TRBV30 | CAWSEGANYGYTF | TGTGCCTGGAGTGAGGGAGCTAACTATGGCTACACCTTC
TRBJ2-1 | . | TRBV24-1 | CATSDSLRGRGEQFF | TGTGCCACCAGTGACTCCCTAAGGGGCCGTGGTGAGCAGTTCTTC
TRBJ1-1 | . | TRBV10-3 | CAINGNSRETEAFF | TGTGCCATCAACGGGAACAGCAGAGAGACTGAAGCTTTCTTT
TRBJ2-2 | . | TRBV27 | CASSSRATVKSGELFF | TGTGCCAGCAGTTCCCGCGCCACAGTGAAGTCCGGGGAGCTGTTTTTT
TRBJ2-3 | TRBD1 | TRBV7-3 | CASSLEGASTDTQYF | TGTGCCAGCAGCTTAGAGGGGGCAAGCACAGATACGCAGTATTTT
TRBJ1-1 | . | TRBV5-1 | CASSSVGVNTEAFF | TGCGCCAGCAGCTCCGTCGGGGTAAACACTGAAGCTTTCTTT
TRBJ2-4 | . | TRBV10-2 | CASSEGGTHGIQYF | TGCGCCAGCAGTGAGGGAGGGACTCACGGCATTCAGTACTTC
TRBJ1-2 | TRBD1 | TRBV9 | CASSQGQDHGYTF | TGTGCCAGCAGCCAAGGACAGGACCATGGCTACACCTTC
TRBJ2-1 | . | TRBV3-1/TRBV3-2 | CASSQDRRRGKGSSYNEQFF | TGTGCCAGCAGCCAAGATCGAAGGAGGGGCAAGGGTAGCTCCTACAATGAGCAGTTCTTC
TRBJ1-1 | . | TRBV7-8 | CASSLLRGENTEAFF | TGTGCCAGCAGCCTCCTACGGGGGGAGAACACTGAAGCTTTCTTT
TRBJ1-2 | . | TRBV7-8 | CASSLAPRVGTNYGYTF | TGTGCCAGCAGCTTAGCCCCCAGGGTGGGGACTAACTATGGCTACACCTTC
TRBJ2-7 | . | TRBV9 | CASSPHTYYEQYF | TGTGCCAGCTCCCCCCACACATACTACGAGCAGTACTTC